Below, 9 T cell receptor beta chains from the same sample are listed, as sequenced in a study of blood T cell repertoires in COVID-19. TCRdb's table, derived via immunoSEQ multiplex PCR, lists solely in-frame clones and lacks some. Found here are more than 150,000 clones, around nine tenths of them singletons; the top ten hold around 12%. What was sequenced was peripheral blood. All receptors come from a woman aged 70-85 years with COVID-19, enrolled during active disease.

The genes are TRBV29-1 and TRBJ2-1; the match to TRBD1 covers 7 bases. This CDR3 is 15 amino acids long. Germline CDR1 SQVTM, CDR2 ANQGSEA. V gave up 7 bases and J gave up 6 bases; unmatched junction bases: 15. The CDR3 sequence is CSGAKTGYGGNEQFF. In DNA, the CDR3 is TGCAGCGGCGCTAAGACAGGGTATGGAGGCAATGAGCAGTTCTTC.

V gene TRBV4-1 combines with J gene TRBJ2-1, with no clear D. V was shortened by 0 bases and J by 1 base, with 13 bases between the two germline ends. The CDR3 is made up of 17 amino acids. The V gene's germline CDR1 is MGHRA and CDR2 YSYEKL. The CDR3 sequence: CASSQDPQIISYNEQFF. CDR3 nucleotides: TGCGCCAGCAGCCAAGACCCTCAGATTATATCCTACAATGAGCAGTTCTTC.

This chain joins TRBV4-1 and TRBJ2-7, with 10 positions matching TRBD2. The CDR3 covers 17 residues. V was clipped by 0 bases and J by 0 bases; unmatched bases: 5. Germline V gene lookup returns CDR1 MGHRA and CDR2 YSYEKL. The CDR3 DNA reads as TGCGCCAGCAGCCAAGACCACACTAGCGGGGTCTCCTACGAGCAGTACTTC. Translated: CASSQDHTSGVSYEQYF.

This chain connects TRBV5-4 to TRBJ1-3; no definite D call. The V gene's germline CDR1 is SGHNT and CDR2 YYREEE (reference sequence). The V end lost 0 bases, the J end lost 0 bases, and 7 bases lay between the germline ends. The CDR3 is 15 amino acids. The CDR3 loop is CASSLDSHSGNTIYF. The CDR3 coding sequence is TGTGCCAGCAGCTTGGACAGCCACTCTGGAAACACCATATATTTT.

The chain employs TRBV7-3 and TRBJ2-1; 11 nucleotides line up with TRBD1. This CDR3 is built from 14 residues. The trim removed 3 bases at V and 7 bases at J, leaving 2 bases unmatched. The V gene's germline CDR1 is SGHTA and CDR2 FQGTGA. CDR3 coding DNA: TGTGCCAGCAGCTTCGGGACAGGGGGGAATGAGCAGTTCTTC. Translated, it gives CASSFGTGGNEQFF.

The CDR3 here is CSVDTGKESGEQYF. CDR3 bases: TGCAGCGTTGACACAGGGAAGGAATCGGGCGAGCAGTACTTC. V gene TRBV29-1 combines with J gene TRBJ2-7; D is perhaps TRBD1 (6 bases). The germline V gene encodes CDR1 SQVTM and CDR2 ANQGSEA. V lost 3 bases and J 6 bases, leaving 18 bases between the germline ends. The CDR3 covers 14 residues.

This clone was seen a few times. V and J are TRBV6-1 and TRBJ1-2; possible D gene TRBD1, 5 bases. CDR3 size: 17 residues. Germline assignment: CDR1 MNHNS and CDR2 SASEGT. V dropped 1 base and J dropped 5 bases, with 20 bases sitting between them. The CDR3: CASSEVTGFRSYYGYTF. The DNA of the CDR3 is TGTGCCAGCAGTGAAGTTACAGGATTCCGCTCGTATTATGGCTACACCTTC.

The J gene is TRBJ1-3, the V gene TRBV6-5; weak D call: TRBD1 (5 bases). Germline CDR1 MNHEY, CDR2 SVGAGI. This CDR3 comprises 14 residues. As DNA, the CDR3 is TGTGGAGGTGCAGGGCCCCTCTCTGGAAACACCATATATTTT. Protein product: CGGAGPLSGNTIYF.

This clone came up once. The chain combines TRBV5-8 with TRBJ2-5, with D perhaps TRBD2 (5 bases). The CDR3 runs to 15 residues. The V end was cut by 5 bases, the J end by 2 bases, with 16 bases between. CDR1 and CDR2 (germline): SGHTS, YDEGEE. CDR3 sequence reads: CASRGVGLAQETQYF. CDR3 sequence (DNA): TGTGCCAGCAGAGGTGTAGGATTAGCGCAAGAGACCCAGTACTTC.